This T cell receptor beta chain originates from a study of metastatic and nonmetastatic thyroid tumors. Turning to the study itself: Malignant and benign thyroid patients had repertoires compared in peripheral blood and tumor or nodule tissue.

No patient received treatment before thyroid surgery. This CDR3 is 17 amino acids long. Germline loops: CDR1 MNHEY, CDR2 SVGEGT. J lost 3 bases, V lost 2 bases, and 7 bases had no gene match. MiXCR was used by TCRdb to re-call the PCR reads. The data show several thousand clones, about 29% seen once. The V gene is TRBV6-2 or TRBV6-3, the J gene TRBJ2-3; 11 nucleotides line up with TRBD2. The source material was adjacent normal tissue. This TCR was sampled from a female donor with papillary thyroid cancer or a benign thyroid nodule (not recorded which). Some clones in this sample may be carry-over from other donors' samples. This CDR3 is CASSYGLAGEGTDTQYF. The CDR3 DNA is TGTGCCAGCAGTTACGGACTAGCGGGCGAAGGGACAGATACGCAGTATTTT.